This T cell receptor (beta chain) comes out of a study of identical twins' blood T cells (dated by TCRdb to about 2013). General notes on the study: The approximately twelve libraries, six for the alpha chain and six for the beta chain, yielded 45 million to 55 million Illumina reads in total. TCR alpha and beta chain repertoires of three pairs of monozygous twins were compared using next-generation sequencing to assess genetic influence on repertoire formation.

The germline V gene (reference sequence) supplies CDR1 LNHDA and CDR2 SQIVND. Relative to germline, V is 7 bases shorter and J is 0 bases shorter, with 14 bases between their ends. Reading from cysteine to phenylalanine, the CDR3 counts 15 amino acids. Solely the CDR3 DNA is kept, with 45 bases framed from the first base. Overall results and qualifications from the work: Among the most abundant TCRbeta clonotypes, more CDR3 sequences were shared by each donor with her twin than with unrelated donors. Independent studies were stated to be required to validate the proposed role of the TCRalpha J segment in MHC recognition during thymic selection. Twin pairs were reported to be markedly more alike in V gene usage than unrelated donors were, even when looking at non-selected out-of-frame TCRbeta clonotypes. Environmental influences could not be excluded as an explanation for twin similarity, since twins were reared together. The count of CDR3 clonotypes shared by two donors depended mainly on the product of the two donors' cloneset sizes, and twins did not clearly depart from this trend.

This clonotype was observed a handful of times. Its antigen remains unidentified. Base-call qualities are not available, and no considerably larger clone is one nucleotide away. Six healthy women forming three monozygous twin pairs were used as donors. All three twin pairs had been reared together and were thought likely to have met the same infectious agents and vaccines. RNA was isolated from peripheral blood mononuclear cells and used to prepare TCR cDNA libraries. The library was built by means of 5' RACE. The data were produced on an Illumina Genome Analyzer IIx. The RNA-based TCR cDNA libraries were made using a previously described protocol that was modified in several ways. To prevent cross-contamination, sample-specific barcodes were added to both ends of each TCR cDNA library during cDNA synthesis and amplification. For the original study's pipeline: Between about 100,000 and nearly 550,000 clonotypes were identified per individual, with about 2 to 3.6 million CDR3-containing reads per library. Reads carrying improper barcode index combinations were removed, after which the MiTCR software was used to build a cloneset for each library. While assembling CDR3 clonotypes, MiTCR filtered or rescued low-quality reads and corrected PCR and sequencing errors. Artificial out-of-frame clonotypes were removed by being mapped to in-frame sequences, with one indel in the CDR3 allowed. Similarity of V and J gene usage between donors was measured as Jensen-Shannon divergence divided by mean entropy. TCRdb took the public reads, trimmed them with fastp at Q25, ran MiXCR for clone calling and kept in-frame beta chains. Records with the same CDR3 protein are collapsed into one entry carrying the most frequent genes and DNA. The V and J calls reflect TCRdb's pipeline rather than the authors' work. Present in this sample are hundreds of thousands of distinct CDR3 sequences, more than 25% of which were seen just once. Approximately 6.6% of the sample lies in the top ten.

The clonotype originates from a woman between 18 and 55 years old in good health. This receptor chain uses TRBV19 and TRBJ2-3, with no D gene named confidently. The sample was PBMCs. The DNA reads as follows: TGTGCCAGTAAGATAGGCATGACTAGCACAGATACGCAGTATTTT. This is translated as CASKIGMTSTDTQYF.